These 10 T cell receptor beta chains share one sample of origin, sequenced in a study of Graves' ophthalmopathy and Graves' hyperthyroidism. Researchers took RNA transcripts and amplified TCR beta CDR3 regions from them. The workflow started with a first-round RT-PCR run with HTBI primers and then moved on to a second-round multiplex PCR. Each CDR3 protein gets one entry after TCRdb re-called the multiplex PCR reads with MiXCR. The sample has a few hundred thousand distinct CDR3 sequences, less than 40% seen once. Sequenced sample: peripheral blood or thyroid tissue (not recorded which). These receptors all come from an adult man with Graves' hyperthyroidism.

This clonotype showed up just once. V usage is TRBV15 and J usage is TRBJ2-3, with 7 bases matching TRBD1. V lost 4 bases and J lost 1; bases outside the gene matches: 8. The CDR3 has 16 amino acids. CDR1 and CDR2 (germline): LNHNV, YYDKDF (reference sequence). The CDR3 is CATSTSQGVGTDTQYF. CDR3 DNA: TGTGCCACCAGCACCAGTCAGGGGGTGGGCACAGATACGCAGTATTTT.

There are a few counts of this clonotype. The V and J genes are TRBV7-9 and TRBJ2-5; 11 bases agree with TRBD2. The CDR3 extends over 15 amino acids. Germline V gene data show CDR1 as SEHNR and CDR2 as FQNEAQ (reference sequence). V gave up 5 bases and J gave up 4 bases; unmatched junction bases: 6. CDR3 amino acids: CASSHSGRAGETQYF. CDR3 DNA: TGTGCCAGCAGCCATAGCGGGAGGGCCGGAGAGACCCAGTACTTC.

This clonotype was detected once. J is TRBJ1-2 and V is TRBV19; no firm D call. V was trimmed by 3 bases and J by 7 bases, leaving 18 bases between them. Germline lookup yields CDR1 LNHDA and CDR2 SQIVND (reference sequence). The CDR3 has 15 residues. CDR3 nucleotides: TGTGCCAGTAGTATGGCGGGCACGGGTTTCGGTGGCTACACCTTC. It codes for CASSMAGTGFGGYTF.

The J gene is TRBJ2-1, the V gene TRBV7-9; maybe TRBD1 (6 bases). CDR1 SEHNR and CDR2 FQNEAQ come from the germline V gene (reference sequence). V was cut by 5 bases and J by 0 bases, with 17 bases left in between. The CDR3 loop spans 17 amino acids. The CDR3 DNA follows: TGTGCCAGCAGCAAAACTACAGGGTCTAGCTCCTACAATGAGCAGTTCTTC. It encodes CASSKTTGSSSYNEQFF.

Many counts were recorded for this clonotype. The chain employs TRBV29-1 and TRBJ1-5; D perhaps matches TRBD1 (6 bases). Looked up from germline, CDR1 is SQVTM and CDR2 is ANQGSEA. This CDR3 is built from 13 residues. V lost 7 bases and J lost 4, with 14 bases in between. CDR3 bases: TGCAGCGCCAGGACAGACCCTAATCAGCCCCAGCATTTT. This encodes CSARTDPNQPQHF. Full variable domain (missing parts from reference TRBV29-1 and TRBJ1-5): SAVISQKPSRDICQRGTSLTIQCQVDSQVTMMFWYRQQPGQSLTLIATANQGSEATYESGFVIDKFPISRPNLTFSTLTVSNMSPEDSSIYLCSARTDPNQPQHFGDGTRLSIL.

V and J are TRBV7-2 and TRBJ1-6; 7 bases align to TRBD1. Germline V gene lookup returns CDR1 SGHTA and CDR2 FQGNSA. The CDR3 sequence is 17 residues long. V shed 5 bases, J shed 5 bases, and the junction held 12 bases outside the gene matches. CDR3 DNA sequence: TGTGCCAGCAGCCACCCAGGGGGGCGCAGGAATAATTCACCCCTCCACTTT. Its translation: CASSHPGGRRNNSPLHF.

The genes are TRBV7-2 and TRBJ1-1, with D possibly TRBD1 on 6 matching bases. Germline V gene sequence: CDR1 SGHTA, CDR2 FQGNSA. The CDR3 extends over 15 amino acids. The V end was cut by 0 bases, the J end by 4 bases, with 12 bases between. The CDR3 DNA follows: TGTGCCAGCAGCTTAGCGACGGGGGCGGGCACTGAAGCTTTCTTT. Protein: CASSLATGAGTEAFF. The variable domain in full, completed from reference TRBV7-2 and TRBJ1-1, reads GAGVSQSPSNKVTEKGKDVELRCDPISGHTALYWYRQSLGQGLEFLIYFQGNSAPDKSGLPSDRFSAERTGGSVSTLTIQRTQQEDSAVYLCASSLATGAGTEAFFGQGTRLTVV.

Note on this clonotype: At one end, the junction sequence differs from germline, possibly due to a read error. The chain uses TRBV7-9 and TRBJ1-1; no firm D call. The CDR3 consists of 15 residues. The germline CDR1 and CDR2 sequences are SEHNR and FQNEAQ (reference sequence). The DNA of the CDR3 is TGCGCCAGCAGCAGGACCGGCGTCAGTAACACTGAAGCTTTCTTT. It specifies CASSRTGVSNTEAFF. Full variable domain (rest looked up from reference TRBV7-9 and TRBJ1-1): DTGVSQNPRHKITKRGQNVTFRCDPISEHNRLYWYRQTLGQGPEFLTYFQNEAQLEKSRLLSDRFSAERPKGSFSTLEIQRTEQGDSAMYLCASSRTGVSNTEAFFGQGTRLTVV.

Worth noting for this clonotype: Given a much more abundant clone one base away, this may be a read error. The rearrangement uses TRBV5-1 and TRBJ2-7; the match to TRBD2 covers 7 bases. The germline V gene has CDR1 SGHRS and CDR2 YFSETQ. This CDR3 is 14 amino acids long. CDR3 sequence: CASRGTNGIREQYF. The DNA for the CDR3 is TGTGCCAGCCGAGGGACTAACGGGATCCGCGAGCAGTACTTC.

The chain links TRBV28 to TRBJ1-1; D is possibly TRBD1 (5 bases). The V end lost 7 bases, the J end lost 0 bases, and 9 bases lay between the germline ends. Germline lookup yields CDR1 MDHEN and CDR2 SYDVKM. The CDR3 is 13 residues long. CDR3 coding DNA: TGTGCCAGCATCGGGGCAGTGAACACTGAAGCTTTCTTT. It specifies CASIGAVNTEAFF.